Listed here are 15 T cell receptor beta chains from one sample, sequenced in a study of cytomegalovirus exposure and HLA in healthy donors. PCR amplification relied on 60 Vbeta primers (plus 13 Jbeta primers). TCRdb keeps only in-frame clones here, not all; method: immunoSEQ multiplex PCR. This repertoire shows some 110,000 clones, more than 60% found once; its top ten account for about 5.3%. The sequenced sample was PBMCs. These receptors originate from a male donor in good health and CMV-seronegative.

The chain employs TRBV2 and TRBJ1-3, with D hard to call. CDR3 length: 16 residues. The ends were cut back, 2 bases at V and 0 bases at J, with 11 bases in the middle. Germline values: CDR1 SNHLY, CDR2 FYNNEI. The CDR3 DNA reads as TGTGCCAGCAGTGAAAACGTGGCCTTCTCTGGAAACACCATATATTTT. This gives the protein CASSENVAFSGNTIYF.

The V call is TRBV25-1, the J call TRBJ1-1; D is uncertain. The length of the CDR3 is 14 residues. With 1 base removed from V and 3 bases from J, the gap between germline ends came to 9 bases. Germline V gives CDR1 MGHDK, CDR2 SYGVNS. The CDR3 protein is CASSESPKHTEAFF. The CDR3 bases are TGTGCCAGCAGTGAATCTCCTAAGCACACTGAAGCTTTCTTT.

The chain recombines TRBV5-1 with TRBJ2-7; 8 bases line up with TRBD1. J gave up 3 bases and V 4 bases, and 9 bases lay outside the gene matches. The germline V gene has CDR1 SGHRS and CDR2 YFSETQ. The CDR3 loop spans 15 amino acids. CDR3 coding DNA: TGCGCCAGCAGCCGCTTGACAGGGGCGATCTACGAGCAGTACTTC. Translating it yields CASSRLTGAIYEQYF. The variable domain in full, with the rest retrieved from reference TRBV5-1 and TRBJ2-7, is KAGVTQTPRYLIKTRGQQVTLSCSPISGHRSVSWYQQTPGQGLQFLFEYFSETQRNKGNFPGRFSGRQFSNSRSEMNVSTLELGDSALYLCASSRLTGAIYEQYFGPGTRLTVT.

The chain couples TRBV11-2 to TRBJ2-7; 7 bases are shared with TRBD1. Trimming removed 3 bases from V and 3 bases from J; junction bases left unmatched: 5. Germline CDR1 is SGHAT and CDR2 is FQNNGV. The length of the CDR3 is 14 residues. CDR3 sequence: CASSFGTDIYEQYF. CDR3 nucleotides: TGTGCCAGCAGCTTCGGGACAGACATCTACGAGCAGTACTTC.

The CDR3 DNA is TGTGCCAGCAGTTCCGCAGGGTCGAAGACCCAGTACTTC. Its translation is CASSSAGSKTQYF. The chain joins TRBV6-1 to TRBJ2-5, with a weak D call TRBD1 (5 bases). Germline V gene sequence: CDR1 MNHNS, CDR2 SASEGT. V was clipped by 5 bases and J by 6 bases, with 13 bases between them. The CDR3 has 13 residues.

The sample holds one count of this clone. The chain joins TRBV29-1 to TRBJ2-2, with 8 bases that match TRBD2. This CDR3 has 16 amino acids. Germline V gene lookup returns CDR1 SQVTM and CDR2 ANQGSEA. Trimming cost V 4 bases and J 1 base; bases outside gene matches: 8. The CDR3 sequence is CSVGGTSGMNTGELFF. Written as DNA, the CDR3 is TGCAGCGTTGGAGGAACTAGCGGCATGAACACCGGGGAGCTGTTTTTT.

This CDR3 reads CASSSLAGESYEQYF. The CDR3, as DNA: TGTGCCAGCAGTTCCTTAGCGGGAGAGTCCTACGAGCAGTACTTC. The V call is TRBV6-1, the J call TRBJ2-7; TRBD2 matches 9 bases. Trimming at V came to 5 bases and at J to 1 base, leaving 6 bases not matched to a gene. The CDR3 is 15 residues long. Germline assignment: CDR1 MNHNS and CDR2 SASEGT.

The chain uses TRBV7-3 and TRBJ2-3; 7 positions match TRBD1. The CDR3 totals 18 residues. Germline V gene data show CDR1 as SGHTA and CDR2 as FQGTGA. Germline trimming cut 1 base from V and 1 base from J; bases unmatched to any gene: 11. CDR3 sequence reads: CASSLRAPTGWGTDTQYF. The CDR3 DNA reads as TGTGCCAGCAGCTTAAGGGCCCCGACAGGGTGGGGCACAGATACGCAGTATTTT.

This rearrangement joins TRBV9 to TRBJ1-6, with D tentatively TRBD1 (5 bases). Germline CDR1 is SGDLS and CDR2 is YYNGEE. V was trimmed by 0 bases and J by 8 bases, leaving 12 bases between them. The CDR3 length is 15 residues. CDR3 sequence (DNA): TGTGCCAGCAGCGTAGGAGAACCCAGGGATTCACCCCTCCACTTT. It is translated as CASSVGEPRDSPLHF. Complete variable domain (other parts from reference TRBV9 and TRBJ1-6): DSGVTQTPKHLITATGQRVTLRCSPRSGDLSVYWYQQSLDQGLQFLIQYYNGEERAKGNILERFSAQQFPDLHSELNLSSLELGDSALYFCASSVGEPRDSPLHFGNGTRLTVT.

This clone was observed a single time. J is TRBJ2-5 and V is TRBV28; D is possibly TRBD1 (8 bases). This CDR3 has 15 amino acids. The V gene's germline CDR1 is MDHEN and CDR2 SYDVKM. V lost 7 bases, J lost 2 bases, and 17 bases lay in between. In DNA form, the CDR3 reads TGTGCCAGCATTAATCAACAGGGGGGGCAAGAGACCCAGTACTTC. This gives the protein CASINQQGGQETQYF.

The CDR3 loop is CASSDSGGYTF. The DNA of the CDR3 is TGTGCCAGCAGTGACTCCGGTGGCTACACCTTC. V is TRBV6-4 and J is TRBJ1-2, with no clear D. This CDR3 is 11 amino acids long. With 0 bases removed from V and 7 bases from J, the gap between germline ends came to 3 bases. Germline loops: CDR1 MRHNA, CDR2 SNTAGT.

For the CDR3, the DNA is TGTGCCAGCAGTTTATCGATACTATCCGGAAAACTGTTTTTT. Its translation is CASSLSILSGKLFF. V is TRBV27 and J is TRBJ1-4; D is ambiguous. Trimming removed 0 bases at V and 10 bases at J, with 12 bases between. The CDR3 length is 14 residues. Germline loops: CDR1 MNHEY, CDR2 SMNVEV (reference sequence).

The rearrangement links TRBV11-3 to TRBJ2-5; D gene unclear. The J call may be faulty, since TRBJ2-7 better matches the DNA end. The CDR3 is 11 residues long. The germline gives CDR1 SGHNT, CDR2 YENEEA. Here the CDR3 reads CASSLDREQYF. The CDR3 DNA sequence: TGTGCCAGCAGCTTAGATCGCGAGCAGTACTTC.

The chain carries TRBV10-3 and TRBJ2-5; TRBD2 aligns across 9 bases. Germline V lookup: CDR1 ENHRY, CDR2 SYGVKD. V was clipped by 5 bases and J by 0 bases; unmatched bases: 1. This CDR3 spans 14 amino acids. The CDR3 is CAISSGGYQETQYF. In DNA, the CDR3 is TGTGCCATCAGTAGCGGGGGGTACCAAGAGACCCAGTACTTC.

CDR3 sequence: CASSPSSTGSYEQYF. The DNA for the CDR3 is TGCGCCAGCAGCCCGAGTTCGACAGGGTCCTACGAGCAGTACTTC. The chain combines TRBV4-1 with TRBJ2-7, with TRBD1 matching 7 bases. J was trimmed by 1 base and V by 4 bases; bases with no gene match: 7. This CDR3 has 15 amino acids. Germline CDR1 MGHRA, CDR2 YSYEKL.